Below are 5 T cell receptor beta chains sequenced from a single sample in a study of human T cells and chemical hapten exposure. TCRdb ran MiXCR on the RACE reads and lists one entry per CDR3 protein. The sample contains some 81,000 distinct CDR3 sequences, more than 9% of which appear only once. Stated time point: patch test 2, 6 weeks after DPC sensitization. Treatment meaning: therapeutic diphenylcyclopropenone sensitization with weekly scalp DPC. The source material was whole blood, sampled in connection with sensitization to the hapten diphenylcyclopropenone (DPC). These receptors came from a young man with alopecia areata. Some clones in this sample may be carry-over from other donors' samples.

This clonotype was found many times. The V gene is TRBV12-5, the J gene TRBJ2-3, with 10 bases matching TRBD2. The V gene's germline CDR1 is LGHNT and CDR2 FRNRAP. There are 15 residues in the CDR3. V was pared by 2 bases and J by 6 bases, with 5 bases of the junction left unmatched. The CDR3 sequence is CASGLSAGGPDTQYF. CDR3 bases: TGTGCTAGTGGTTTGTCAGCGGGGGGGCCCGATACGCAGTATTTT.

In this sample, this clonotype turned up a few times. J is TRBJ1-3 and V is TRBV7-9, with a tentative D call TRBD1 (5 bases). The germline CDR1 and CDR2 sequences are SEHNR and FQNEAQ (reference sequence). The CDR3 consists of 16 residues. Trimming pared 4 bases from V and 0 bases from J, leaving 13 bases between. CDR3 sequence: CASSSPEGSSGNTIYF. In DNA form, the CDR3 reads TGTGCCAGCAGCTCCCCGGAGGGGAGCTCTGGAAACACCATATATTTT.

As concerns this clonotype: A read error may be the cause here, since a much bigger clone is one base away. The J gene is TRBJ1-5, the V gene TRBV10-2; no firm D call. The CDR3 length is 12 residues. The V gene's germline CDR1 is WSHSY and CDR2 SAAADI. V lost 1 base, J lost 11 bases, and 9 bases lay in between. CDR3 protein: CASSEYLAAQHF. The CDR3 region has the DNA TGCGCCAGCAGTGAGTATCTGGCCGCCCAGCATTTT.

V gene TRBV12-3 or TRBV12-4 combines with J gene TRBJ1-2, with 9 bases fitting TRBD1. This CDR3 has 16 residues. J was trimmed by 6 bases and V by 5 bases; bases with no gene match: 13. The CDR3 DNA sequence: TGTGCCAGCAGTACGGCCGAGGGGACAGGGAAGGATGGCTACACCTTC. Amino acids: CASSTAEGTGKDGYTF.

At least ten counts were recorded for this clonotype. This chain links TRBV7-9 with TRBJ2-5; 7 bases map to TRBD2. The CDR3 length is 15 residues. The V segment lost 6 bases and the J segment 4 bases; nucleotides outside the gene matches: 11. CDR1 SEHNR and CDR2 FQNEAQ come from the germline V gene (reference sequence). The CDR3 loop reads CASRTSTLARETQYF. The CDR3 coding sequence is TGTGCCAGCAGAACAAGTACACTAGCGCGAGAGACCCAGTACTTC.